The source of this T cell receptor (beta chain) is a study of human T cells and chemical hapten exposure. The library tagged individual cDNA molecules with unique molecular identifiers. TCRdb fed the RACE reads into MiXCR, producing one record per CDR3 protein. The sample lists around 350,000 distinct CDR3 sequences, about 5.4% occurring once. V lost 10 bases and J lost 6; bases outside the gene matches: 11. The CDR3 spans 13 residues. Germline CDR1 is MNHEY and CDR2 is SVGEGT. Only a few counts were recorded for this clonotype. Specified time point: pre-sensitization, week 0. Treatment noted: therapeutic diphenylcyclopropenone sensitization with weekly scalp DPC. Drawing of blood took place ahead of applying each patch test.

The chain carries TRBV6-2 or TRBV6-3 and TRBJ2-7; 8 nucleotides match TRBD2. The TCR sequence derives from a woman aged 18 to 35 with alopecia areata. Some clones in this sample may be carry-over from other donors' samples. The sequencing used whole blood, collected in connection with sensitization to the hapten diphenylcyclopropenone (DPC). The DNA of the CDR3 is TGTGCCACCTGGACCGGGACTAGTGGCGAGCAGTACTTC. Amino acid sequence: CATWTGTSGEQYF.